The 22 T cell receptor beta chains reported below all come from one sample, sequenced in a study of cytomegalovirus exposure and HLA in healthy donors. PCR used 60 Vbeta primers and 13 Jbeta primers. Using immunoSEQ multiplex PCR, the repertoire was profiled, and TCRdb retains in-frame clones only, with some absent. The profile shows around 100,000 clones, about 70% of them singletons. The sample taken for sequencing was PBMCs. These receptors were collected from a man aged 50 or older in good health and CMV-seropositive.

V and J are TRBV6-6 and TRBJ1-6, with D possibly being TRBD1 (6 bases). Trimming cost V 8 bases and J 7 bases, with 12 bases left between them. The CDR3 sequence is 13 residues long. Germline V CDR1 and CDR2: MNHNY, SVGAGI (reference sequence). CDR3 protein: CASRTTGNSPLHF. For the CDR3, the DNA is TGTGCCAGCCGAACCACAGGGAATTCACCCCTCCACTTT.

The rearrangement uses TRBV30 and TRBJ2-1; 10 nucleotides line up with TRBD2. This CDR3 is built from 14 residues. Germline values: CDR1 GTSNPN, CDR2 SVGIG (reference sequence). J was trimmed by 6 bases and V by 3 bases; bases with no gene match: 5. CDR3 amino acids: CAWRGTSVINEQFF. The CDR3 DNA reads TGTGCCTGGAGGGGGACTAGCGTAATCAATGAGCAGTTCTTC.

The chain joins TRBV28 to TRBJ1-5; D may be TRBD1 (5 bases). CDR1 and CDR2 (germline): MDHEN, SYDVKM. The CDR3 spans 15 residues. V was cut by 0 bases and J by 1 base, with 7 bases left in between. The CDR3 protein is CASSLWQGSNQPQHF. The CDR3 nucleotides are TGTGCCAGCAGTTTATGGCAGGGCAGCAATCAGCCCCAGCATTTT. The full variable domain, completed using reference TRBV28 and TRBJ1-5, is DVKVTQSSRYLVKRTGEKVFLECVQDMDHENMFWYRQDPGLGLRLIYFSYDVKMKEKGDIPEGYSVSREKKERFSLILESASTNQTSMYLCASSLWQGSNQPQHFGDGTRLSIL.

CDR3: CASSQGTGIEQYF. Here the CDR3 DNA reads TGTGCCAGCAGCCAAGGGACAGGGATCGAGCAGTACTTC. V usage is TRBV4-2 and J usage is TRBJ2-7, with 8 bases identical to TRBD1. V dropped 1 base and J dropped 6; count of bases not matched to a gene: 2. CDR3 size: 13 residues. Germline values: CDR1 LGHNA, CDR2 YNFKEQ.

This chain joins TRBV5-3 and TRBJ1-5; TRBD1 aligns across 7 bases. TRBV5-3 is filed as an ORF, its function uncertain. There are 15 residues in the CDR3. V was clipped by 10 bases and J by 0 bases; unmatched bases: 10. CDR3 sequence reads: CAVQATGDSNQPQHF. Written as DNA, the CDR3 is TGTGCCGTTCAGGCTACAGGGGATAGCAATCAGCCCCAGCATTTT.

The rearrangement joins TRBV19 to TRBJ1-1; D unclear. CDR3 length: 16 amino acids. Germline V gives CDR1 LNHDA, CDR2 SQIVND (reference sequence). V lost 7 bases and J 4 bases, leaving 22 bases between the germline ends. The CDR3 DNA reads as TGTGCCAGTACCGATCCCTTATGGAGGGTGGGCACTGAAGCTTTCTTT. It translates to CASTDPLWRVGTEAFF.

V and J are TRBV6-5 and TRBJ2-1, with 10 bases that match TRBD2. The V gene end was trimmed by 8 bases and the J gene end by 9 bases; junction bases not matched to a gene: 10. Germline values: CDR1 MNHEY, CDR2 SVGAGI. This CDR3 contains 14 residues. This chain's CDR3 is CASAQAGGQVEQFF. The CDR3 nucleotides are TGTGCCAGCGCCCAAGCGGGGGGGCAGGTTGAGCAGTTCTTC.

J is TRBJ2-2 and V is TRBV5-4; 7 bases align to TRBD2. This CDR3 comprises 16 residues. Losses at the gene ends were 3 bases for V and 0 bases for J; bases not matched to a gene: 5. Per germline, CDR1 SGHNT and CDR2 YYREEE (reference sequence). For the CDR3, the DNA is TGTGCCAGCAGCTGGGGACTACCTTCGAACACCGGGGAGCTGTTTTTT. As protein: CASSWGLPSNTGELFF. The complete variable domain, with remaining parts taken from reference TRBV5-4 and TRBJ2-2, reads ETGVTQSPTHLIKTRGQQVTLRCSSQSGHNTVSWYQQALGQGPQFIFQYYREEENGRGNFPPRFSGLQFPNYSSELNVNALELDDSALYLCASSWGLPSNTGELFFGEGSRLTVL.

This chain joins TRBV29-1 and TRBJ2-5; D is possibly TRBD2 (5 bases). Trimming took off 6 bases at V and 5 bases at J, with 7 bases between the two ends. The CDR3 is made up of 10 amino acids. The germline CDR1 and CDR2 sequences are SQVTM and ANQGSEA. The CDR3 sequence: CSVAVETQYF. The DNA of the CDR3 is TGCAGCGTAGCGGTGGAGACCCAGTACTTC.

The sample holds a few counts of this clone. The V call is TRBV14, the J call TRBJ1-2, with TRBD1 identical over 9 bases. With V trimmed by 3 bases and J by 5 bases, 10 bases remained unmatched. The CDR3 length is 16 residues. Per the germline V gene, CDR1 is SGHDN and CDR2 is FVKESK. The CDR3 here is CASSQRQDRGRYGYTF. In DNA, the CDR3 is TGTGCCAGCAGCCAGCGCCAAGACAGGGGGAGGTATGGCTACACCTTC.

A single count supports this clone. The J gene is TRBJ1-1, the V gene TRBV6-5, with TRBD1 as a possible D gene (5 bases). The CDR3 has 15 amino acids. Trimming removed 2 bases from V and 5 bases from J, with 15 bases in between. The V gene's germline CDR1 is MNHEY and CDR2 SVGAGI. The chain's CDR3 is CASSYGTYYGTEAFF. The CDR3 DNA sequence: TGTGCCAGCAGTTACGGGACTTACTATGGAACTGAAGCTTTCTTT.

This clone has just a few counts. The chain couples TRBV2 to TRBJ1-3; no definite D call. V was clipped by 4 bases and J by 2 bases, with 9 bases between them. The CDR3 loop spans 14 amino acids. The germline V gene encodes CDR1 SNHLY and CDR2 FYNNEI. CDR3: CASSVRAAGNTIYF. The CDR3 DNA is TGTGCCAGCAGTGTACGAGCTGCTGGAAACACCATATATTTT.

This chain joins TRBV2 and TRBJ1-5; D is possibly TRBD1 (5 bases). Germline V gives CDR1 SNHLY, CDR2 FYNNEI. V was pared by 2 bases and J by 2 bases, with 7 bases between. The CDR3 extends over 14 amino acids. Here the CDR3 reads CASSEWGGNQPQHF. For the CDR3, the DNA is TGTGCCAGCAGTGAATGGGGGGGCAATCAGCCCCAGCATTTT.

The genes are TRBV13 and TRBJ2-1; D is uncertain. Germline V gives CDR1 PRHDT, CDR2 FYEKMQ (reference sequence). Trimming shortened V by 7 bases and J by 5 bases, and 15 bases separated the two germline ends. The CDR3 extends over 14 amino acids. CDR3 sequence: CASTRPARDNEQFF. CDR3 DNA: TGTGCCAGCACTAGACCAGCTCGGGACAATGAGCAGTTCTTC.

The rearrangement links TRBV7-2 to TRBJ2-1, with D perhaps TRBD2 (5 bases). Trimming took off 2 bases at V and 13 bases at J, with 12 bases between the two ends. The CDR3 runs 12 residues. The germline CDR1 and CDR2 sequences are SGHTA and FQGNSA. The DNA of the CDR3 is TGTGCCAGCAGCTTAAATTCCGGGGATCAGTTCTTC. Its translation is CASSLNSGDQFF.

V and J are TRBV11-3 and TRBJ2-1; 13 bases map to TRBD2. J lost 10 bases, V lost 4 bases, and 7 bases had no gene match. The CDR3 spans 15 residues. Germline V gene sequence: CDR1 SGHNT, CDR2 YENEEA. CDR3 nucleotide sequence: TGTGCCAGCAGCTCCGGACTAGCGGGAGATGGCGAGCAGTTCTTC. Its protein product is CASSSGLAGDGEQFF. The whole variable domain, remainder taken from reference TRBV11-3 and TRBJ2-1, is EAGVVQSPRYKIIEKKQPVAFWCNPISGHNTLYWYLQNLGQGPELLIRYENEEAVDDSQLPKDRFSAERLKGVDSTLKIQPAELGDSAVYLCASSSGLAGDGEQFFGPGTRLTVL.

This clone has more than one count but fewer than ten. This chain uses TRBV5-1 with TRBJ1-1; 10 bases fit TRBD1. This CDR3 has 16 amino acids. CDR1 and CDR2 (germline): SGHRS, YFSETQ. V shed 0 bases and J 4 bases; nucleotides not matched to a gene: 6. The CDR3, as DNA: TGCGCCAGCAGCTTGGCCGGACAGGGGGGGAGCACTGAAGCTTTCTTT. Protein product: CASSLAGQGGSTEAFF.

The genes are TRBV19 and TRBJ2-1, with 13 bases matching TRBD2. The germline CDR1 and CDR2 sequences are LNHDA and SQIVND (reference sequence). The length of the CDR3 is 16 residues. V was pared by 3 bases and J by 11 bases, with 10 bases of the junction left unmatched. CDR3 protein: CASSIEGTSGEHKQFF. In DNA, the CDR3 is TGTGCCAGTAGTATTGAGGGGACTAGCGGGGAACATAAGCAGTTCTTC.

This rearrangement joins TRBV5-1 to TRBJ2-5; the match to TRBD1 covers 9 bases. CDR3 length: 15 residues. The ends lost 0 bases at V and 4 bases at J; junction bases unmatched: 4. Germline V gene sequence: CDR1 SGHRS, CDR2 YFSETQ. The CDR3 protein is CASSLAGTGPETQYF. CDR3 bases: TGCGCCAGCAGCTTGGCCGGGACAGGGCCAGAGACCCAGTACTTC.

The rearrangement links TRBV2 to TRBJ1-4; D perhaps matches TRBD1 (5 bases). Deletions cut 3 bases from V and 5 bases from J, with 19 bases between. CDR1 and CDR2 from the germline V gene are SNHLY and FYNNEI. The CDR3 loop spans 17 amino acids. The CDR3 bases are TGTGCCAGCAGTGATTGGGGGTACGCGGAGGGAAATGAAAAACTGTTTTTT. Its translation is CASSDWGYAEGNEKLFF.

V gene TRBV10-3 combines with J gene TRBJ1-6; no reliable D call. Germline lookup yields CDR1 ENHRY and CDR2 SYGVKD. This CDR3 is built from 13 residues. The V end lost 4 bases, the J end lost 7 bases, and 8 bases lay between the germline ends. The CDR3: CAISGRENSPLHF. CDR3 coding DNA: TGTGCCATCAGTGGTCGGGAAAATTCACCCCTCCACTTT.

This chain connects TRBV6-1 to TRBJ1-2; D is uncertain. V gave up 7 bases and J gave up 8 bases, with 11 bases separating them. The CDR3 extends over 11 amino acids. The V gene's germline CDR1 is MNHNS and CDR2 SASEGT. The CDR3 nucleotides are TGTGCCAGCATTGGTGAGAGGGGCTACACCTTC. Translation gives CASIGERGYTF.